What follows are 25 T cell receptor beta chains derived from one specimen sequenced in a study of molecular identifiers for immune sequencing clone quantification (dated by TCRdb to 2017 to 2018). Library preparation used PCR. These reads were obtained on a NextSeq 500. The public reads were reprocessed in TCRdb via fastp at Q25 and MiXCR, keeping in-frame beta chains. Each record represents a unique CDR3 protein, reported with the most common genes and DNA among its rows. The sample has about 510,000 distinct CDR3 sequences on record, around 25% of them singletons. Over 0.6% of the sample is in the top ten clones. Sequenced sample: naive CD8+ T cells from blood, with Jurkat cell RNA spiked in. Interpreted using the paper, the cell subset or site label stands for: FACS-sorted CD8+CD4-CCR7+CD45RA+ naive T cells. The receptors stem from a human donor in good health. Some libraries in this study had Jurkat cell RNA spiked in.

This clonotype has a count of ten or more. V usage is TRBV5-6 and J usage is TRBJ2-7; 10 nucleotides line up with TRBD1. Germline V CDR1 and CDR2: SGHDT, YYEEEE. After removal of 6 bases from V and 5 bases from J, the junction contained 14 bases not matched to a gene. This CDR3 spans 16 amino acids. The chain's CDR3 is CASTRNGGTGVHEQYF. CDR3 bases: TGTGCCAGCACCCGTAATGGGGGGACAGGGGTGCACGAGCAGTACTTC.

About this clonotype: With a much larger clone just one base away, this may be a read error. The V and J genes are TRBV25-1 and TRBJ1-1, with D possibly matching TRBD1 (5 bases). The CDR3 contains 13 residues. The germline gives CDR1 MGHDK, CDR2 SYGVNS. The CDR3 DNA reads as TGTGCCAGCAGTGACCAGGGTTGGACTGAAGCTTCCTTT. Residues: CASSDQGWTEASF.

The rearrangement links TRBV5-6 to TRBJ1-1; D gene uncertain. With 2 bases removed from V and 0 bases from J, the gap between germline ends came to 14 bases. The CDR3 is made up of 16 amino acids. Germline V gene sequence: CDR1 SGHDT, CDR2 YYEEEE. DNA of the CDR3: TGTGCCAGCAGCTTTTGGGGAGGTCTCATGAACACTGAAGCTTTCTTT. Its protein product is CASSFWGGLMNTEAFF.

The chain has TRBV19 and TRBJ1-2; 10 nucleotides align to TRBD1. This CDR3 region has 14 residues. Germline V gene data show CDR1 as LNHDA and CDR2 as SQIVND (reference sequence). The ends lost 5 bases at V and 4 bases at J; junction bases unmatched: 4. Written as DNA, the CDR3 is TGTGCCAGTAGTTGGACAGGGGGAGTCTATGGCTACACCTTC. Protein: CASSWTGGVYGYTF.

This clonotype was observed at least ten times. The CDR3 DNA sequence: TGTGCCAGCAGCCCTGGGGCCCCCGTCCTGACTTTC. Translated, it gives CASSPGAPVLTF. This chain joins TRBV7-9 and TRBJ2-6; D is perhaps TRBD1 (5 bases). V lost 5 bases and J 12 bases, leaving 11 bases between the germline ends. Germline V gene sequence: CDR1 SEHNR, CDR2 FQNEAQ (reference sequence). The CDR3 totals 12 residues. Drawing the rest from reference TRBV7-9 and TRBJ2-6, the complete variable domain is DTGVSQNPRHKITKRGQNVTFRCDPISEHNRLYWYRQTLGQGPEFLTYFQNEAQLEKSRLLSDRFSAERPKGSFSTLEIQRTEQGDSAMYLCASSPGAPVLTFGAGSRLTVL.

The CDR3 DNA reads TGTGCCAGCAGCTTAGGGGCCTACTCTGGAAACACCATATATTTT. Protein: CASSLGAYSGNTIYF. The genes are TRBV7-2 and TRBJ1-3; no firm D call. Trimming removed 1 base at V and 0 bases at J, with 7 bases between. The CDR3 has 15 amino acids. Per the germline V gene, CDR1 is SGHTA and CDR2 is FQGNSA.

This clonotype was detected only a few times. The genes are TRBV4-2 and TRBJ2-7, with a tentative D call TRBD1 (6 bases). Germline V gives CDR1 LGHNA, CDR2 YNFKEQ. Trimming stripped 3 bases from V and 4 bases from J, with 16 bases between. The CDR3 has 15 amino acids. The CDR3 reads CASSHVLQGSYEQYF. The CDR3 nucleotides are TGTGCCAGCAGCCATGTACTCCAGGGGTCTTACGAGCAGTACTTC.

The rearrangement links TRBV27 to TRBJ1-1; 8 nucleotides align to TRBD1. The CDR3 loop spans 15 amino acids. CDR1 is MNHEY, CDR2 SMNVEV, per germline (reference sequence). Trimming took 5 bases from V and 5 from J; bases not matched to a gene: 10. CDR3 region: CASSTWTGPQTEAFF. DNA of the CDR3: TGTGCCAGCAGTACCTGGACAGGGCCACAGACTGAAGCTTTCTTT.

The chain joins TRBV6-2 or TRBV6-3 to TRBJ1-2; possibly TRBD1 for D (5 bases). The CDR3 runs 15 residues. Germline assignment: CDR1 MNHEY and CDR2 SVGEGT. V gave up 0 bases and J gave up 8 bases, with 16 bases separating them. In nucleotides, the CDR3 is TGTGCCAGCAGTTACTCGATGACGGGGCTTGCAGGCTACACCTTC. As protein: CASSYSMTGLAGYTF.

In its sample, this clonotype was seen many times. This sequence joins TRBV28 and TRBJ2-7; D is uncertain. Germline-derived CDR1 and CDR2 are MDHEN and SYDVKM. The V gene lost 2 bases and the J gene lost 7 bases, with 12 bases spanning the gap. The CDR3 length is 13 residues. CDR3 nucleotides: TGTGCCAGCAGTTTAATGCCGAGAAGGGAGCAGTACTTC. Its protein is CASSLMPRREQYF.

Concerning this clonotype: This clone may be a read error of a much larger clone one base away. CDR3 sequence reads: CASSRQGVSERYF. The CDR3 region has the DNA TGTGCCAGCAGCCGACAGGGGGTTAGCGAGCGGTACTTC. The chain couples TRBV7-9 to TRBJ2-7; 9 nucleotides line up with TRBD1. The CDR3 loop spans 13 amino acids. Per germline, CDR1 SEHNR and CDR2 FQNEAQ (reference sequence). The whole variable domain, filled in from reference TRBV7-9 and TRBJ2-7, reads DTGVSQNPRHKITKRGQNVTFRCDPISEHNRLYWYRQTLGQGPEFLTYFQNEAQLEKSRLLSDRFSAERPKGSFSTLEIQRTEQGDSAMYLCASSRQGVSERYFGPGTRLTVT.

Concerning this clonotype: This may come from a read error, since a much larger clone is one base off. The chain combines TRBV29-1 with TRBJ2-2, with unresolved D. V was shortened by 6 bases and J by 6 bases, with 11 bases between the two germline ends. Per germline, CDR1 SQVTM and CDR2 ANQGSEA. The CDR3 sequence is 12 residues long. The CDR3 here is CSVPGVPGELFF. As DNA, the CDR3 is TGCAGCGTCCCAGGCGTGCCCGGGGAGCTGTTTTTT.

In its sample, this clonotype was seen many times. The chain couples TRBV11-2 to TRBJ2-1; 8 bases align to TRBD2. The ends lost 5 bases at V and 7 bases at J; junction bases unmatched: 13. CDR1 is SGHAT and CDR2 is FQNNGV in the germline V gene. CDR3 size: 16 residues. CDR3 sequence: CASSTVGLALRNEQFF. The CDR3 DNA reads TGTGCCAGCAGCACAGTCGGACTAGCTCTTAGGAATGAGCAGTTCTTC.

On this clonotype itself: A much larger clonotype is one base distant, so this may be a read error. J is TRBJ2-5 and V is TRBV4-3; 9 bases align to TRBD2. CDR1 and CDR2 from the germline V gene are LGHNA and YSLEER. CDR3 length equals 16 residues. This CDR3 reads CASTKSLAGGQETQHF. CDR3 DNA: TGCGCCAGCACTAAAAGTCTGGCGGGAGGGCAAGAGACCCAGCACTTC.

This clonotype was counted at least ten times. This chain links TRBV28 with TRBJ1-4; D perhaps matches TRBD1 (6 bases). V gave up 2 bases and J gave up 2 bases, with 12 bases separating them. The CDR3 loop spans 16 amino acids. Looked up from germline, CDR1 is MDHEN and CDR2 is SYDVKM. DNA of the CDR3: TGTGCCAGCAGTTTAGTACGACAGGTTACTAATGAAAAACTGTTTTTT. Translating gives CASSLVRQVTNEKLFF.

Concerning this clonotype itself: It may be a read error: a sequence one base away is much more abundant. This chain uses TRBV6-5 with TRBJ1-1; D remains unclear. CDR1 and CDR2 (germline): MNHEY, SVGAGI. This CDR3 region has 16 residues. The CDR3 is CASSSWRRRFVTEAIF. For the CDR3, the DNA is TGTGCCAGCTCTTCATGGAGACGGCGGTTTGTTACTGAAGCTATCTTT.

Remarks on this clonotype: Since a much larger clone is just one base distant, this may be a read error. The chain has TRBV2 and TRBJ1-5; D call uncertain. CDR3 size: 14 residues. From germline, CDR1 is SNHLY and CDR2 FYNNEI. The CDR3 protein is CASSQWDSNQPLHF. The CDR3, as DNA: TGTGCCAGCAGCCAGTGGGATAGCAATCAGCCCCTGCATTTT.

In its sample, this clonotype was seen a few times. CDR3 region: CASTLRGSRGTEAFF. CDR3 bases: TGTGCCAGCACCTTGAGGGGGAGTAGAGGCACTGAAGCTTTCTTT. J is TRBJ1-1 and V is TRBV28; possible D gene TRBD1, 6 bases. The CDR3 has 15 residues. V was shortened by 7 bases and J by 4 bases, with 19 bases between the two germline ends. In germline, CDR1 is MDHEN, CDR2 SYDVKM.

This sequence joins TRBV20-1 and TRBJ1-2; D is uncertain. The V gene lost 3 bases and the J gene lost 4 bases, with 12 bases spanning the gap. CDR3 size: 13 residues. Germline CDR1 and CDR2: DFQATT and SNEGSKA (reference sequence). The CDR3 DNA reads TGCAGTGCTAGTTCGGGAAGTCCCTATGGCTACACCTTC. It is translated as CSASSGSPYGYTF.

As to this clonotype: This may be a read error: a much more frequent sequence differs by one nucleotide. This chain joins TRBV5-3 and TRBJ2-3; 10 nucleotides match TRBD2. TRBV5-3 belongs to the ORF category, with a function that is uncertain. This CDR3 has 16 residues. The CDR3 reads CASSWESSGGRDTQYF. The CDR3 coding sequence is TGTGCCAGCAGCTGGGAATCTAGCGGGGGAAGAGATACGCAGTATTTT.

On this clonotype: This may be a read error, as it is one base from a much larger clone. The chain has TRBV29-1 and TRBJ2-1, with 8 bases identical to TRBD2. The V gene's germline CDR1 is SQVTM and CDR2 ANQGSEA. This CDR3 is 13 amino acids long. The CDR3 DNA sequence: TGCACCTCTTTAATAGCGGGGATCAATGAGCAGTTCTTC. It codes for CTSLIAGINEQFF.

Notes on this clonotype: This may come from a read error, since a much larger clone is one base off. As DNA, the CDR3 is TGTGCCAGCAGTGCCGGGACAGGGAGGACTGAAGTTTTCTTT. Residues: CASSAGTGRTEVFF. J is TRBJ1-1 and V is TRBV28; 9 bases are a match to TRBD1. From germline, CDR1 is MDHEN and CDR2 SYDVKM. The CDR3 runs 14 residues.

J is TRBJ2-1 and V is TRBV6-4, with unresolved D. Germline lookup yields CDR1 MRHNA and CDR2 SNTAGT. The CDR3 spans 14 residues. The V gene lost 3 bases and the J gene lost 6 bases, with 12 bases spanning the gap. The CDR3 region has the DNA TGTGCCAGCAGTGAAAACGTGAGCCCCAATGAGCAGTTCTTC. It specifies CASSENVSPNEQFF.

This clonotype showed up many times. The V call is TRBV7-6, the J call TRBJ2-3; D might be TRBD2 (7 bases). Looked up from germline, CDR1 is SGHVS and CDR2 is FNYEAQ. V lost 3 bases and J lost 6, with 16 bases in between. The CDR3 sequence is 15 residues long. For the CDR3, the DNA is TGTGCCAGCAGCTTCCCGGGGGGCCCCGGGGATACGCAGTATTTT. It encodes CASSFPGGPGDTQYF.

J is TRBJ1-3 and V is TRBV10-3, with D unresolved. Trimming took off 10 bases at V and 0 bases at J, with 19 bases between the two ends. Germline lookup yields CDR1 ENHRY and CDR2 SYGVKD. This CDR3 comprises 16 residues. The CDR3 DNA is TGTGCCACTACGAGTACCGCGGTCAGCTCTGGAAACACCATATATTTT. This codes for CATTSTAVSSGNTIYF.